Following are 31 T cell receptor beta chains from one sample sequenced in a study of T-cell reconstitution after alpha-beta-depleted transplantation in children (dated by TCRdb to the mid-2010s). Receptors were amplified or captured by PCR. Sequenced on an Illumina HiSeq 2500. TCR libraries were prepared with molecular barcoding, using unique molecular identifiers to normalize TCRbeta repertoire quantification. The public reads were reprocessed in TCRdb via fastp at Q25 and MiXCR, keeping in-frame beta chains. Rows matching on CDR3 protein sequence are summarized as one entry with the most common DNA and genes. The sample table records 420,000 or so distinct CDR3 sequences; approximately 11% of these occur just once. The top ten clones comprise 4.5% to 6.5% of the sample. The sample in question was PBMCs from the stem cell graft donor, obtained from the stem cell graft. The receptors come from a human donor who donated a stem cell graft to a child with acute myeloid leukemia.

This clonotype has just a few counts. The rearrangement uses TRBV20-1 and TRBJ1-5; 10 nucleotides agree with TRBD1. The CDR3 is 16 amino acids. The junction had 9 bases not matched to a gene; V was cut back by 3 bases and J by 4 bases. CDR1 and CDR2 from the germline V gene are DFQATT and SNEGSKA (reference sequence). DNA of the CDR3: TGCAGTGCTAGGATCAAAGGACAGGGGGGAAATCAGCCCCAGCATTTT. Amino acid sequence: CSARIKGQGGNQPQHF.

This clonotype came up a few times. J is TRBJ1-2 and V is TRBV29-1; D is uncertain. The CDR3 contains 12 residues. Trimming pared 4 bases from V and 10 bases from J, leaving 16 bases between. Per the germline V gene, CDR1 is SQVTM and CDR2 is ANQGSEA. The CDR3 DNA reads as TGCAGCGTTGTCAAGCCTCCCGAGGTCTACACCTTC. Translated: CSVVKPPEVYTF.

CDR3 nucleotides: TGCGCCAGCAGCTTGGGGACAGGGGACTCACCCCTCCACTTT. Amino acid sequence: CASSLGTGDSPLHF. The V gene is TRBV5-1, the J gene TRBJ1-6, with 9 bases lining up with TRBD1. J was trimmed by 10 bases and V by 0 bases; bases with no gene match: 2. Per the germline V gene, CDR1 is SGHRS and CDR2 is YFSETQ. The CDR3 runs 14 residues.

The sample holds a few counts of this clonotype. The chain employs TRBV5-1 and TRBJ1-6; D is perhaps TRBD1 (6 bases). V was shortened by 4 bases and J by 1 base, with 21 bases between the two germline ends. Germline CDR1 reads SGHRS; CDR2 reads YFSETQ. The CDR3 spans 19 residues. CDR3 bases: TGCGCCAGCAGCCCTACACTGGCTGGGGGCGCGTCCTATAATTCACCCCTCCACTTT. It encodes CASSPTLAGGASYNSPLHF.

This chain connects TRBV14 to TRBJ1-2, with unresolved D. The V end lost 3 bases, the J end lost 3 bases, and 8 bases lay between the germline ends. Germline V CDR1 and CDR2: SGHDN, FVKESK. This CDR3 is 13 amino acids long. The CDR3 DNA reads TGTGCCAGCAGCCATTTCCCAGACTATGGCTACACCTTC. Amino acids: CASSHFPDYGYTF.

The rearrangement joins TRBV10-3 to TRBJ1-3, with unresolved D. Germline loops: CDR1 ENHRY, CDR2 SYGVKD. This CDR3 region has 17 residues. V lost 3 bases and J 0 bases, leaving 15 bases between the germline ends. The CDR3 is CAISESLGSDSGNTIYF. In DNA form, the CDR3 reads TGTGCCATCAGTGAATCCCTCGGGAGCGACTCTGGAAACACCATATATTTT.

The V and J genes are TRBV7-9 and TRBJ2-7; 7 positions agree with TRBD1. From germline, CDR1 is SEHNR and CDR2 FQNEAQ (reference sequence). The J segment lost 3 bases and the V segment lost 4 bases, leaving 15 bases of the junction unmatched. This CDR3 contains 17 residues. This chain's CDR3 is CASSYTVAGTVNYEQYF. The DNA for the CDR3 is TGTGCCAGCAGCTACACCGTGGCCGGGACAGTGAACTACGAGCAGTACTTC.

This clonotype was found a few times. The chain combines TRBV4-1 with TRBJ2-3; no clear D gene. The ends were cut back, 0 bases at V and 6 bases at J, with 16 bases in the middle. Per the germline V gene, CDR1 is MGHRA and CDR2 is YSYEKL. The CDR3 is made up of 16 amino acids. The CDR3 here is CASSQDPTAPYDTQYF. CDR3 bases: TGCGCCAGCAGCCAAGATCCCACAGCCCCTTATGATACGCAGTATTTT.

The V gene is TRBV11-2, the J gene TRBJ2-5; 13 bases fit TRBD2. Germline V gene data show CDR1 as SGHAT and CDR2 as FQNNGV. Trimming removed 3 bases from V and 2 bases from J; junction bases left unmatched: 3. The CDR3 runs 16 residues. The CDR3 nucleotides are TGTGCCAGCAGCTTCCGGACTAGCGGGAGACAAGAGACCCAGTACTTC. This sequence encodes CASSFRTSGRQETQYF. Together with reference TRBV11-2 and TRBJ2-5, the CDR3 gives the full variable domain: EAGVAQSPRYKIIEKRQSVAFWCNPISGHATLYWYQQILGQGPKLLIQFQNNGVVDDSQLPKDRFSAERLKGVDSTLKIQPAKLEDSAVYLCASSFRTSGRQETQYFGPGTRLLVL.

This clonotype was counted only a few times. J is TRBJ1-1 and V is TRBV5-1, with TRBD1 matching 11 bases. This CDR3 spans 13 amino acids. Losses at the gene ends were 4 bases for V and 11 bases for J; bases not matched to a gene: 7. Germline V CDR1 and CDR2: SGHRS, YFSETQ. The CDR3 region has the DNA TGCGCCAGCAGCCCCGGGACAGGGGGAAGCGCTTTCTTT. This sequence encodes CASSPGTGGSAFF.

V and J are TRBV25-1 and TRBJ1-5, with D perhaps matching TRBD1 (5 bases). This CDR3 comprises 15 residues. CDR1 and CDR2 from the germline V gene are MGHDK and SYGVNS. V was clipped by 3 bases and J by 2 bases, with 11 bases between them. The CDR3 protein is CASSDDGDGNQPQHF. The CDR3 DNA reads TGTGCCAGCAGTGATGATGGGGACGGCAATCAGCCCCAGCATTTT.

This chain connects TRBV5-1 to TRBJ2-7; a possible D gene is TRBD2 (5 bases). CDR3 size: 13 residues. Germline loops: CDR1 SGHRS, CDR2 YFSETQ. CDR3 protein: CASSCFFRDLLNV. Written as DNA, the CDR3 is TGCGCCAGCAGCTGCTTTTTCCGGGATCTACTAAACGTC.

This clonotype was found a few times. The J gene is TRBJ2-6, the V gene TRBV21-1; TRBD1 is the table's D call, not checked against the DNA. TRBV21-1 is noted as a pseudogene. This CDR3 contains 18 residues. This CDR3 reads CASSKLGGRGSGANVLTF. Here the CDR3 DNA reads TGTGCCAGCAGCAAATTGGGGGGAAGGGGTTCTGGGGCCAACGTCCTGACTTTC.

In its sample, this clonotype was seen a few times. The chain couples TRBV11-2 to TRBJ1-1, with D unresolved. Trimming removed 2 bases at V and 6 bases at J, with 7 bases between. Germline V CDR1 and CDR2: SGHAT, FQNNGV. The CDR3 consists of 12 residues. The CDR3 loop is CASSLMTAEAFF. For the CDR3, the DNA is TGTGCCAGCAGCTTAATGACGGCTGAAGCTTTCTTT.

This clonotype came up a few times. V is TRBV6-1 and J is TRBJ1-6; D is perhaps TRBD1 (6 bases). CDR3 size: 14 residues. V dropped 6 bases and J dropped 7 bases, with 13 bases sitting between them. Germline V gene data show CDR1 as MNHNS and CDR2 as SASEGT. The CDR3 reads CASRTQGKNSPLHF. The CDR3 region has the DNA TGTGCCAGCAGGACGCAGGGGAAAAATTCACCCCTCCACTTT.

Only a few counts were recorded for this clonotype. The CDR3 region has the DNA TGTGCCAGCAGCTTAGGGGTTCCGCGGGGTAATGAGCAGTTCTTC. As protein: CASSLGVPRGNEQFF. The chain combines TRBV7-8 with TRBJ2-1; tentative D call: TRBD2 (6 bases). Trimming left V 1 base short and J 7 bases short, with 14 bases between. CDR1 and CDR2 (germline): SGHVS, FQNEAQ. The CDR3 consists of 15 residues.

This clonotype was counted a few times. This chain uses TRBV9 with TRBJ2-3; TRBD1 is a possible D gene (5 bases). The CDR3 loop spans 15 amino acids. Trimming shortened V by 0 bases and J by 4 bases, and 12 bases separated the two germline ends. The germline gives CDR1 SGDLS, CDR2 YYNGEE. This chain's CDR3 is CASSVATGPPDTQYF. Written as DNA, the CDR3 is TGTGCCAGCAGCGTAGCTACAGGCCCCCCAGATACGCAGTATTTT.

This clonotype was observed a few times. The chain employs TRBV7-2 and TRBJ2-3; 8 bases map to TRBD2. Germline CDR1 SGHTA, CDR2 FQGNSA. The J segment lost 6 bases and the V segment lost 4 bases, leaving 3 bases of the junction unmatched. The CDR3 length is 13 residues. The CDR3 loop reads CASSSIAGDTQYF. The CDR3 nucleotides read TGTGCCAGCAGCTCAATAGCGGGGGATACGCAGTATTTT.

The V call is TRBV5-1, the J call TRBJ1-4, with a possible D match to TRBD1 (6 bases). This CDR3 region has 14 residues. With 0 bases removed from V and 10 bases from J, the gap between germline ends came to 13 bases. The V gene's germline CDR1 is SGHRS and CDR2 YFSETQ. CDR3 sequence reads: CASSLEAGEGKLFF. In nucleotides, the CDR3 is TGCGCCAGCAGCTTGGAGGCAGGGGAAGGAAAACTGTTTTTT.

This clonotype occurred a few times. The gene calls are TRBV20-1 and TRBJ2-7; weak D call: TRBD1 (5 bases). The germline CDR1 and CDR2 sequences are DFQATT and SNEGSKA (reference sequence). The V and J ends lost 5 bases and 5 bases respectively, with 25 bases between them. This CDR3 contains 16 residues. The CDR3 sequence is CSAGLGAAQNFDEQYF. The CDR3 coding sequence is TGCAGTGCTGGCCTAGGGGCCGCCCAGAATTTCGACGAGCAGTACTTC.

This clonotype came up a few times. The chain couples TRBV6-2 or TRBV6-3 to TRBJ1-5; D is unresolved. Per the germline V gene, CDR1 is MNHEY and CDR2 is SVGEGT. Deletions cut 6 bases from V and 0 bases from J, with 15 bases between. The CDR3 runs 16 residues. As DNA, the CDR3 is TGTGCCAGCAGACCGGCGACACCCTATAGCAATCAGCCCCAGCATTTT. Amino acids: CASRPATPYSNQPQHF.

Only a few counts were recorded for this clonotype. The chain recombines TRBV20-1 with TRBJ1-5; no reliable D call. The V gene's germline CDR1 is DFQATT and CDR2 SNEGSKA (reference sequence). V dropped 3 bases and J dropped 0 bases, with 6 bases sitting between them. This CDR3 has 13 residues. As DNA, the CDR3 is TGCAGTGCTAGTGACGTTAGCAATCAGCCCCAGCATTTT. Its protein is CSASDVSNQPQHF.

This clonotype was seen repeatedly, ten times or more. V usage is TRBV29-1 and J usage is TRBJ2-3; the D gene is possibly TRBD1 (5 bases). Between the trimmed V and J ends, which lost 7 bases and 6 bases, there was a span of 17 bases. This CDR3 has 13 amino acids. The germline V gene has CDR1 SQVTM and CDR2 ANQGSEA. The CDR3 loop reads CSGQTTAKDTQYF. The CDR3 coding sequence is TGCAGCGGACAGACGACGGCTAAGGATACGCAGTATTTT.

This clonotype was found a few times. The rearrangement joins TRBV12-3 or TRBV12-4 to TRBJ2-4; maybe TRBD2 (6 bases). This CDR3 has 14 amino acids. V lost 5 bases and J lost 7, with 15 bases in between. CDR3 loop: CASSLVRGPNIQYF. The CDR3 DNA reads as TGTGCCAGCAGTCTAGTGCGGGGCCCCAACATTCAGTACTTC.

The rearrangement links TRBV5-6 to TRBJ2-2; 9 bases agree with TRBD2. With 6 bases clipped from V and 1 base from J, the junction kept 16 bases outside the gene matches. Germline V gives CDR1 SGHDT, CDR2 YYEEEE. The CDR3 totals 19 residues. This CDR3 reads CASKSLPTRGGLNTGELFF. The DNA for the CDR3 is TGTGCCAGCAAGTCCCTCCCCACGCGGGGGGGCCTGAACACCGGGGAGCTGTTTTTT. Variable domain in full (rest from reference TRBV5-6 and TRBJ2-2): DAGVTQSPTHLIKTRGQQVTLRCSPKSGHDTVSWYQQALGQGPQFIFQYYEEEERQRGNFPDRFSGHQFPNYSSELNVNALLLGDSALYLCASKSLPTRGGLNTGELFFGEGSRLTVL.

This clonotype was found a few times. The rearrangement uses TRBV14 and TRBJ1-2; no firm D call. Between the trimmed V and J ends, which lost 1 base and 2 bases, there was a span of 20 bases. The length of the CDR3 is 18 residues. Germline CDR1 and CDR2: SGHDN and FVKESK. CDR3 sequence reads: CASSQVRLPSMLNYGYTF. DNA for the CDR3: TGTGCCAGCAGCCAAGTACGACTCCCGTCGATGCTAAACTATGGCTACACCTTC.

The table lists this clonotype with many counts. The conserved phenylalanine or tryptophan normally closing the CDR3 is absent here, so this likely arose from a read error. No DNA is shown, since the ends of the CDR3 on it are uncertain; the CDR3 is the one TCRdb lists. The rearrangement joins TRBV6-5 to TRBJ1-4. The CDR3 has 8 amino acids, counting both end residues. From germline, CDR1 is MNHEY and CDR2 SVGAGI. The CDR3 region is CASSPISV.

The V call is TRBV5-1, the J call TRBJ1-1; TRBD1 might be the D (5 bases). This CDR3 is built from 17 residues. Germline assignment: CDR1 SGHRS and CDR2 YFSETQ. Trimming stripped 1 base from V and 1 base from J, with 17 bases between. CDR3 in DNA: TGCGCCAGCAGCTTGACCAGGGTCCCACAACGGAACACTGAAGCTTTCTTT. Its translation is CASSLTRVPQRNTEAFF.

There are a few counts of this clonotype. The rearrangement links TRBV5-5 to TRBJ1-5, with D perhaps TRBD1 (6 bases). CDR1 is SGHKS, CDR2 YYEKEE, per germline (reference sequence). The CDR3 has 14 amino acids. V gave up 2 bases and J gave up 8 bases, with 14 bases separating them. DNA for the CDR3: TGTGCCAGCAGCTTTAGGGGGAGGACTGAGCCCCAGCATTTT. This gives the protein CASSFRGRTEPQHF. The full variable domain, its missing parts supplied by reference TRBV5-5 and TRBJ1-5, is DAGVTQSPTHLIKTRGQQVTLRCSPISGHKSVSWYQQVLGQGPQFIFQYYEKEERGRGNFPDRFSARQFPNYSSELNVNALLLGDSALYLCASSFRGRTEPQHFGDGTRLSIL.

This clonotype showed up many times. V is TRBV7-9 and J is TRBJ2-4; 7 positions match TRBD1. The CDR3 spans 15 residues. Germline assignment: CDR1 SEHNR and CDR2 FQNEAQ (reference sequence). With V trimmed by 5 bases and J by 0 bases, 4 bases remained unmatched. DNA of the CDR3: TGTGCCAGCAGCGAGGGACAGTTAGCCAAAAACATTCAGTACTTC. Protein: CASSEGQLAKNIQYF. Full variable domain (outside the CDR3, taken from reference TRBV7-9 and TRBJ2-4): DTGVSQNPRHKITKRGQNVTFRCDPISEHNRLYWYRQTLGQGPEFLTYFQNEAQLEKSRLLSDRFSAERPKGSFSTLEIQRTEQGDSAMYLCASSEGQLAKNIQYFGAGTRLSVL.

This clonotype was detected a few times. The chain carries TRBV20-1 and TRBJ1-1, with D uncertain. The CDR3 consists of 13 residues. V gave up 5 bases and J gave up 1 base, with 11 bases separating them. CDR1 DFQATT and CDR2 SNEGSKA come from the germline V gene (reference sequence). The CDR3: CSAASDSNTEAFF. CDR3 nucleotide sequence: TGCAGTGCTGCGTCCGATTCGAACACTGAAGCTTTCTTT.